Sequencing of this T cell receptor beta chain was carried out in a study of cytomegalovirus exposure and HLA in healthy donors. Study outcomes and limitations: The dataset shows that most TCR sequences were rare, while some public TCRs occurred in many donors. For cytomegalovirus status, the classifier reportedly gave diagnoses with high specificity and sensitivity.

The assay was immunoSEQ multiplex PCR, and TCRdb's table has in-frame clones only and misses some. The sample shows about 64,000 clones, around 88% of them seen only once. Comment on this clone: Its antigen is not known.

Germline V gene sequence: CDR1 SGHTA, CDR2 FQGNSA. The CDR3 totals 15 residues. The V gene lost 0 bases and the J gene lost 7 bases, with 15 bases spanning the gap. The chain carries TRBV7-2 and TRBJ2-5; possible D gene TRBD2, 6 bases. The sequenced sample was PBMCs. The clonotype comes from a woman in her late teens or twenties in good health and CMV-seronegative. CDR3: CASSLAVGGGGTQYF. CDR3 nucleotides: TGTGCCAGCAGCTTAGCCGTTGGTGGGGGAGGGACCCAGTACTTC.